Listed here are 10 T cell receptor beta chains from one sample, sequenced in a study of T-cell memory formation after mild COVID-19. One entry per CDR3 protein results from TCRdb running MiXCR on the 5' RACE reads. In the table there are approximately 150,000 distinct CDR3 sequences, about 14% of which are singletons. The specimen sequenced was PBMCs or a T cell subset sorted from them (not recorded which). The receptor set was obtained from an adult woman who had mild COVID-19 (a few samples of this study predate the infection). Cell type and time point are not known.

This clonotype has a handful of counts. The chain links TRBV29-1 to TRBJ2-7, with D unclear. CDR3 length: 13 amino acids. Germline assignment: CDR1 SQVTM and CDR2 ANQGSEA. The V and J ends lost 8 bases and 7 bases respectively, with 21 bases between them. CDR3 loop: CSTGEAAGQEQYF. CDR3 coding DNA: TGCAGCACTGGGGAAGCAGCCGGGCAAGAGCAGTACTTC.

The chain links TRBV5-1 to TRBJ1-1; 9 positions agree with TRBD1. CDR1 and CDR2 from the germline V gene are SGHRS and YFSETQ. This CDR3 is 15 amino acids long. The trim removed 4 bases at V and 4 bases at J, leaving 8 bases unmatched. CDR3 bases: TGCGCCAGCAGCGCGGAACGGGACAGGGTCACTGAAGCTTTCTTT. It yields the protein CASSAERDRVTEAFF.

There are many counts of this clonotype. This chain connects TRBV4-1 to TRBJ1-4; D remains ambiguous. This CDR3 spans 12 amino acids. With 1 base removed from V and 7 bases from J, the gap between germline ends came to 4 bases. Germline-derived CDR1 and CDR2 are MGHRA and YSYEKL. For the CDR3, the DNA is TGCGCCAGCAGCCAAGGGGGTGAAAAACTGTTTTTT. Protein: CASSQGGEKLFF.

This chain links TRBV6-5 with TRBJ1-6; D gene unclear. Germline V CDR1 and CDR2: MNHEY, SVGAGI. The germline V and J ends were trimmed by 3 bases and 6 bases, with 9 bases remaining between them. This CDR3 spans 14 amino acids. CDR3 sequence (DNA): TGTGCCAGCAGTTATTCAGGTCGTAATTCACCCCTCCACTTT. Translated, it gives CASSYSGRNSPLHF.

The CDR3 coding sequence is TGTGCCAGCAGCTTCCCGCGGGGAGCGGGCCACACAGATACGCAGTATTTT. Its translation: CASSFPRGAGHTDTQYF. V is TRBV7-8 and J is TRBJ2-3, with a weak D call TRBD2 (6 bases). Deletions cut 3 bases from V and 2 bases from J, with 18 bases between. CDR3 length: 17 residues. Looked up from germline, CDR1 is SGHVS and CDR2 is FQNEAQ.

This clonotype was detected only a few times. Here the CDR3 DNA reads TGTGCCAGCAGCCAAGTTGGGGGAAGTCTGGGCTACGAGCAGTACTTC. As protein: CASSQVGGSLGYEQYF. The rearrangement joins TRBV4-2 to TRBJ2-7, with D perhaps assigned TRBD1 or TRBD2 (5 bases each). The V and J ends lost 1 base and 3 bases respectively, with 16 bases between them. CDR3 size: 16 residues. CDR1 is LGHNA, CDR2 YNFKEQ, per germline.

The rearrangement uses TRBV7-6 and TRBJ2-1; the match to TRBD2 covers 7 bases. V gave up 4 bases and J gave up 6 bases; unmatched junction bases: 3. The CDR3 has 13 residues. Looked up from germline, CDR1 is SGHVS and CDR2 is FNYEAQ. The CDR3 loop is CASSSGLRNEQFF. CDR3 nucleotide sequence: TGTGCCAGCAGCTCGGGACTACGCAATGAGCAGTTCTTC.

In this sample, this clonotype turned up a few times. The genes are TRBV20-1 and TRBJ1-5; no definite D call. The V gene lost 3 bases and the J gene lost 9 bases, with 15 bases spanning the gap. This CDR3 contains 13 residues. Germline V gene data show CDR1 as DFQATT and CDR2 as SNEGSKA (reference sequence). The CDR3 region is CSARDGAFLPQHF. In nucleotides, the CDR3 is TGCAGTGCTAGGGACGGTGCTTTCTTGCCCCAGCATTTT.

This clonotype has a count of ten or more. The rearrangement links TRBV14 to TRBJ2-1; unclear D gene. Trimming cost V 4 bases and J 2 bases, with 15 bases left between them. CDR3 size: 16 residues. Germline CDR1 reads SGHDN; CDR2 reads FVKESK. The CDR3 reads CASSRNLGNTYNEQFF. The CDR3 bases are TGTGCCAGCAGCCGGAATCTAGGAAACACCTACAATGAGCAGTTCTTC.

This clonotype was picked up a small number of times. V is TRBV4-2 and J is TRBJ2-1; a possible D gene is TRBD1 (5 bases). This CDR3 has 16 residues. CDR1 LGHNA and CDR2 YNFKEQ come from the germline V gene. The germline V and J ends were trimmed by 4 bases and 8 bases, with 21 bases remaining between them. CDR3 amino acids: CASSPKKGLQTDEQFF. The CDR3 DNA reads TGTGCCAGCAGCCCCAAGAAGGGGCTCCAAACGGATGAGCAGTTCTTC.